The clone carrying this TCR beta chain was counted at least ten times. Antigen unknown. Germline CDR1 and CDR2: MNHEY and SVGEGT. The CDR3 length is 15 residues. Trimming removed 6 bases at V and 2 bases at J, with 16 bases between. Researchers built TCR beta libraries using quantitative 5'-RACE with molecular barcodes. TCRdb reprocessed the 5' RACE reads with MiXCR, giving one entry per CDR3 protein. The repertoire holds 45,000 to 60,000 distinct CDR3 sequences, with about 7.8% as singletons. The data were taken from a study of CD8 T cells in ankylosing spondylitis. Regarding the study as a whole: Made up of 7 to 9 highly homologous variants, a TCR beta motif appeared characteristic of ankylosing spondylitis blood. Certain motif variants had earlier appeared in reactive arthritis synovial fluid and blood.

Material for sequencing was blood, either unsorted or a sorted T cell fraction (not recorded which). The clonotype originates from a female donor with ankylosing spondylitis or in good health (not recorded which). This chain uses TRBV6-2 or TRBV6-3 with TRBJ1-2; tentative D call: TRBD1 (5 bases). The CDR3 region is CASSRAPTVNYGYTF. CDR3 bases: TGTGCCAGCAGCCGCGCCCCGACAGTCAACTATGGCTACACCTTC.